One sample yielded the 13 T cell receptor beta chains listed below, sequenced in a study of tumor and adjacent non-tumor tissue in lung cancer. The template was RNA from unsorted bulk tissue. More than 3 cm separated this lung sample from the edge of the tumor. The library came from three nested PCR rounds adapted from ARM-PCR protocols. Each CDR3 protein gets one entry after TCRdb re-called the multiplex PCR reads with MiXCR. The top ten hold approximately 30% of the sample, which has about 75,000 distinct CDR3 sequences, around 65% seen once. Specimen: distant non-tumor lung tissue. The receptors stem from a woman in her fifties or sixties with non-small cell lung cancer.

This clonotype occurred a few times. An end of the junction does not agree with germline; a read error may underlie this. V and J are TRBV12-3 or TRBV12-4 and TRBJ1-2, with D perhaps matching TRBD1 (5 bases). The CDR3 spans 14 residues. This chain's CDR3 is CASSLRQKNNGYIF. The CDR3, as DNA: TGTGCCAGCAGTTTACGACAGAAGAATAATGGCTACATCTTC.

Points on this clonotype: A much larger clone lies a single base off, so this may be a read error. The genes are TRBV20-1 and TRBJ2-7, with 8 positions matching TRBD1. Germline V CDR1 and CDR2: DFQATT, SNEGSKA (reference sequence). The CDR3 extends over 11 amino acids. The CDR3 region is CSGDRSHERYF. The CDR3, as DNA: TGCAGTGGGGACAGGTCGCACGAGCGGTACTTC.

Points on this clonotype: A read error may be the cause here, since a much bigger clone is one base away. The missing conserved phenylalanine or tryptophan at the end of this CDR3 makes a read error likely. The rearrangement links TRBV6-2 or TRBV6-3 to TRBJ1-5; D is possibly TRBD1 (6 bases). CDR1 MNHEY and CDR2 SVGEGT come from the germline V gene. The germline V and J ends were trimmed by 9 bases and 7 bases, with 19 bases remaining between them. The length of the CDR3 is 14 residues. CDR3 sequence: CASTIFGGHQPQHL. For the CDR3, the DNA is TGTGCCAGTACCATTTTTGGGGGACACCAGCCCCAGCATCTT.

As to this clonotype: Its ends do not fully match the called genes, so a read error is possible. This rearrangement joins TRBV20-1 to TRBJ2-6; D may match TRBD1 or TRBD2 (5 bases each). The CDR3 length is 14 residues. Germline V gene data show CDR1 as DFQATT and CDR2 as SNEGSKA (reference sequence). The CDR3 reads CSTRASTGANVLTF. Written as DNA, the CDR3 is TGCAGTACTAGGGCCAGCACTGGGGCCAACGTACTGACTTTC.

The sample holds a few counts of this clonotype. The V and J genes are TRBV5-1 and TRBJ2-7; TRBD1 matches at 9 bases. Germline lookup yields CDR1 SGHRS and CDR2 YFSETQ. The CDR3 runs to 17 residues. J lost 9 bases, V lost 4 bases, and 20 bases had no gene match. DNA of the CDR3: TGCGCCAGCAGCAAAGGAGGCCCGGGACAGGGTACTGAGGGGCAGTACTTC. Translating it yields CASSKGGPGQGTEGQYF.

This clonotype was recorded once. Sequence at one end of the junction differs from germline and may be a read error. This chain links TRBV6-2 or TRBV6-3 with TRBJ2-5; D may be TRBD1 or TRBD2 (5 bases each). Germline loops: CDR1 MNHEY, CDR2 SVGEGT. The CDR3 sequence is 16 residues long. CDR3 DNA: TGTGCCAGCAGTTACTCGTTTGGGGACCCAGGAGAGACCCAGTGCTTC. It translates to CASSYSFGDPGETQCF.

Regarding this clonotype: An end of the junction does not agree with germline; a read error may underlie this. The chain employs TRBV6-5 and TRBJ2-5; no reliable D call. There are 15 residues in the CDR3. Germline lookup yields CDR1 MNHEY and CDR2 SVGAGI. The CDR3 spells CASSYSLTPGETQYF. As DNA, the CDR3 is TGCGCCAGCAGTTATAGCCTCACCCCGGGAGAGACCCAGTACTTC.

On this clonotype: A much larger clone is a single base away; this may be a read error. The chain is built from TRBV5-6 and TRBJ2-1, with a possible D match to TRBD2 (5 bases). CDR1 is SGHDT and CDR2 is YYEEEE in the germline V gene. The CDR3 spans 15 residues. V was pared by 7 bases and J by 2 bases, with 16 bases between. CDR3 sequence reads: CASRSLAQTYNEQFF. CDR3 coding DNA: TGTGCCAGCCGCTCTCTAGCCCAAACCTACAATGAGCAGTTCTTC.

As regards this clonotype: One junction end does not reproduce the germline sequence, and a read error may be involved. This chain connects TRBV6-6 to TRBJ2-4; the D gene is possibly TRBD2 (6 bases). From germline, CDR1 is MNHNY and CDR2 SVGAGI (reference sequence). The CDR3 contains 20 residues. The CDR3 region has the DNA TGTGCCAGCGGTTACTCAGTCGGTGTCTTAGCGGATCTAGCCAAAAACATTCAGTACTTC. Translation gives CASGYSVGVLADLAKNIQYF.

This sequence joins TRBV6-1 and TRBJ1-5, with D possibly being TRBD1 (5 bases). CDR1 and CDR2 (germline): MNHNS, SASEGT. The CDR3 loop spans 14 amino acids. The V gene lost 1 base and the J gene lost 6 bases, with 10 bases spanning the gap. The CDR3 DNA follows: TGTGCCAGCAGTGAAGGCGGGGCGAGTCAGCCCCAGCATTTT. As protein: CASSEGGASQPQHF.

About this clonotype itself: One end of the junction fails to match germline, which may point to a read error. J is TRBJ2-1 and V is TRBV7-8; 16 bases match TRBD2. The CDR3 covers 18 residues. Looked up from germline, CDR1 is SGHVS and CDR2 is FQNEAQ. The CDR3 DNA is TGCACCAGTAGCCCCGGGACTAGCGGGAGGGCCTTCTTTAATGAGCAGTTCTTC. Translation: CTSSPGTSGRAFFNEQFF.

This clonotype was seen at least ten times. The V gene is TRBV20-1, the J gene TRBJ2-1; 9 bases are a match to TRBD2. The CDR3 sequence is 17 residues long. After removal of 3 bases from V and 5 bases from J, the junction contained 14 bases not matched to a gene. Looked up from germline, CDR1 is DFQATT and CDR2 is SNEGSKA (reference sequence). The CDR3 region is CSASTTLTSGSNNEQFF. CDR3 coding DNA: TGCAGTGCTAGCACGACTCTAACTAGCGGGTCGAACAATGAGCAGTTCTTC.

For this clonotype: This clone may be a read error of a much larger clone one base away. This chain connects TRBV20-1 to TRBJ2-2, with D perhaps TRBD2 (5 bases). The germline V gene has CDR1 DFQATT and CDR2 SNEGSKA (reference sequence). The CDR3 is 13 amino acids. The CDR3 loop is CSASPAGTEELFF. The DNA of the CDR3 is TGCAGTGCCTCCCCCGCGGGCACCGAGGAGCTGTTTTTT.